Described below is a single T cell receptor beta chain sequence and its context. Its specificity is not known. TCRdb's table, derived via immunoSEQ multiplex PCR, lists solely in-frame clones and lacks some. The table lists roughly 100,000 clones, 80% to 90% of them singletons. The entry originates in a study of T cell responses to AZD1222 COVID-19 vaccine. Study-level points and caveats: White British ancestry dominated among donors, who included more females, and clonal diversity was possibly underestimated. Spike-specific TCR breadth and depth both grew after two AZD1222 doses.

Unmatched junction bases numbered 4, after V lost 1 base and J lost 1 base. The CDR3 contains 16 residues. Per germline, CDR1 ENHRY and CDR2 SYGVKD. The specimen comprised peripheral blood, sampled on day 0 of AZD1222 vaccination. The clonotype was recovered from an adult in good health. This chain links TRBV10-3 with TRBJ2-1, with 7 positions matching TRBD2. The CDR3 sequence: CAISEWGSGSYNEQFF. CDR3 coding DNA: TGTGCCATCAGTGAGTGGGGTAGCGGGTCCTACAATGAGCAGTTCTTC.